There are a few counts of the clone carrying this TCR beta chain. These data originate in a study of T cells in Graves' hyperthyroidism and ophthalmopathy. The ends were cut back, 5 bases at V and 6 bases at J, with 18 bases in the middle. The V gene's germline CDR1 is MNHEY and CDR2 SMNVEV (reference sequence). This CDR3 is 15 amino acids long. Amplification of TCR beta CDR3 regions used RNA as the template. First-round RT-PCR targeting the TCR CDR3 was performed with the HTBI primer set. TCRdb re-called the multiplex PCR reads through MiXCR, storing one row per CDR3 protein. Found here are fewer than 750,000 distinct CDR3 sequences, roughly 15% of them singletons; the top ten hold 12%.

This sequence originates from a woman in her fifties or sixties with Graves' ophthalmopathy. The chain employs TRBV27 and TRBJ2-3, with unresolved D. Sequencing used blood. The CDR3 spells CASSRRAAVSDTQYF. Written as DNA, the CDR3 is TGTGCCAGCAGTCGACGGGCCGCGGTTTCGGATACGCAGTATTTT.